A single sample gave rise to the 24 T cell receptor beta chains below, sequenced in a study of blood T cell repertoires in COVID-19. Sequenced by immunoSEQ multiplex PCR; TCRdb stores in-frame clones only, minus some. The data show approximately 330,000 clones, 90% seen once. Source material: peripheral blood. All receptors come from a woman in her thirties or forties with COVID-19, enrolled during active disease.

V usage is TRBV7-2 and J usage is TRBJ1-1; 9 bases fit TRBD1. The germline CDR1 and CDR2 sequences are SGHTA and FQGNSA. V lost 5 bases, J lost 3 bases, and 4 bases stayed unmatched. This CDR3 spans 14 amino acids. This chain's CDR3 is CASSPTGGHTEAFF. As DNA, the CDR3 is TGTGCCAGCAGCCCGACAGGGGGACACACTGAAGCTTTCTTT.

CDR3 bases: TGTGCCAGCAGCCCGACTAGCGGGAGGGCCGTTATATCGCAGTTCTTC. Translated: CASSPTSGRAVISQFF. The chain has TRBV7-2 and TRBJ2-1; 14 bases are shared with TRBD2. There are 16 residues in the CDR3. Germline CDR1 reads SGHTA; CDR2 reads FQGNSA. The V segment lost 5 bases and the J segment 12 bases; nucleotides outside the gene matches: 12.

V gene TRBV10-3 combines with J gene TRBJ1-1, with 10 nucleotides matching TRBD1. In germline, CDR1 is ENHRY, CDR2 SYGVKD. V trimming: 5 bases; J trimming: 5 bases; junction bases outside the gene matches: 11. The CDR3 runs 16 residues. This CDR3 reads CAISNRLTGGLTEAFF. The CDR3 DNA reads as TGTGCCATCAGTAACCGGTTGACAGGGGGCTTGACTGAAGCTTTCTTT.

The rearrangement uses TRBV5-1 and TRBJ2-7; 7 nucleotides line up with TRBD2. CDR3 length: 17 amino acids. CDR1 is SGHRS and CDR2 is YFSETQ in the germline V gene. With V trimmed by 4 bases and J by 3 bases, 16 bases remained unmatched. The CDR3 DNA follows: TGCGCCAGCAGCCCGGGGGGTGGGCAGGGATCATACTACGAGCAGTACTTC. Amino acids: CASSPGGGQGSYYEQYF.

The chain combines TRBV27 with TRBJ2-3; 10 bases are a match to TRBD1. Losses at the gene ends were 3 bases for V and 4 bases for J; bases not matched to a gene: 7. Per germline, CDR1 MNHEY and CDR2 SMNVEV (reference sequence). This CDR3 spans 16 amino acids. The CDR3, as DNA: TGTGCCAGCAGTTTTTATAGGGGACAGGGGCCAGATACGCAGTATTTT. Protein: CASSFYRGQGPDTQYF.

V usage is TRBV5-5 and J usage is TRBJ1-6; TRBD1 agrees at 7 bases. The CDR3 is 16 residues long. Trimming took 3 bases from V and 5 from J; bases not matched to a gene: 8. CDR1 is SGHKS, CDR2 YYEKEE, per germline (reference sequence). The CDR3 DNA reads TGTGCCAGCAGCTGGGGGACAGACAGGGATAATTCACCCCTCCACTTT. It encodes CASSWGTDRDNSPLHF.

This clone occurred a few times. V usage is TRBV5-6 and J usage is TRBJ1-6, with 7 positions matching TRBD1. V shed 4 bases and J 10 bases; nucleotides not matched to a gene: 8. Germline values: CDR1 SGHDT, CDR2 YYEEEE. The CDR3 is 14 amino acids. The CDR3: CASSPDRVGSPLHF. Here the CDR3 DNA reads TGTGCCAGCAGCCCTGACAGGGTGGGATCACCCCTCCACTTT.

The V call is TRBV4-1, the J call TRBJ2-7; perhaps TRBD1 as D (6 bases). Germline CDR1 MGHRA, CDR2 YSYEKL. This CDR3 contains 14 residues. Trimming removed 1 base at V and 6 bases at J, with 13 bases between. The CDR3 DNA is TGCGCCAGCAGCCAAGTGAACAGGGTAAGCGAGCAGTACTTC. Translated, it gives CASSQVNRVSEQYF.

The CDR3 spells CASSSRGSGSSYNEQFF. The CDR3 region has the DNA TGTGCCAGCAGCTCCCGGGGTAGCGGGAGCTCCTACAATGAGCAGTTCTTC. J is TRBJ2-1 and V is TRBV5-4; 9 bases agree with TRBD2. Germline V gene lookup returns CDR1 SGHNT and CDR2 YYREEE (reference sequence). CDR3 length: 17 residues. V gave up 3 bases and J gave up 0 bases; unmatched junction bases: 7.

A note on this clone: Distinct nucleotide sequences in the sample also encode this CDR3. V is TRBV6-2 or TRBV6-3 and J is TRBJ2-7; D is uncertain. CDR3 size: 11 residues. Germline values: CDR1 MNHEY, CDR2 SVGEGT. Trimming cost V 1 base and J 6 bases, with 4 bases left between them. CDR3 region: CASSYLSEQYF. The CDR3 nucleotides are TGTGCCAGCAGTTACTTATCCGAGCAGTACTTC.

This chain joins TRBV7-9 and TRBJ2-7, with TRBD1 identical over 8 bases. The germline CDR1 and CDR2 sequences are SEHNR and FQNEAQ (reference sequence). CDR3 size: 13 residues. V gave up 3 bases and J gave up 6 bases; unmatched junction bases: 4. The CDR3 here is CASSLAGGTEQYF. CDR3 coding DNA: TGTGCCAGCAGCTTGGCAGGGGGCACCGAGCAGTACTTC.

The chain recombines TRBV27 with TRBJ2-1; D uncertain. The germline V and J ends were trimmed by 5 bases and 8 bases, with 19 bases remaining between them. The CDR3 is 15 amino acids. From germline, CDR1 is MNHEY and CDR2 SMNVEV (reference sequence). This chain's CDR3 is CASSPDFARHDEQFF. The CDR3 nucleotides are TGTGCCAGCAGTCCGGATTTTGCCCGACACGATGAGCAGTTCTTC.

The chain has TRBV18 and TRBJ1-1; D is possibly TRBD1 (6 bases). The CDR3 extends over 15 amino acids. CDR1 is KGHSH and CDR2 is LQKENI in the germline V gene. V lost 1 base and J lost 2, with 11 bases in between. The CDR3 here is CASSPQGQPNTEAFF. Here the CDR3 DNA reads TGTGCCAGCTCACCACAAGGACAGCCAAACACTGAAGCTTTCTTT.

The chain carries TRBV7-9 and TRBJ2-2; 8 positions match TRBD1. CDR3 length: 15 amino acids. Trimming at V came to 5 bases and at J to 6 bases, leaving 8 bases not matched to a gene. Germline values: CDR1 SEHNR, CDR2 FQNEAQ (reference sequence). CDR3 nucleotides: TGTGCCAGCAGCCAAAGGACAGGGTATCCCGGGGAGCTGTTTTTT. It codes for CASSQRTGYPGELFF.

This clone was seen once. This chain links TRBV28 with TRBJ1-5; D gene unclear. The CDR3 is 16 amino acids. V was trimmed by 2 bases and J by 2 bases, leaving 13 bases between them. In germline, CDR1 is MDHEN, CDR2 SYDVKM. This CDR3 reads CASSLEEGRGNQPQHF. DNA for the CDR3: TGTGCCAGCAGTTTAGAGGAGGGCCGGGGCAATCAGCCCCAGCATTTT.

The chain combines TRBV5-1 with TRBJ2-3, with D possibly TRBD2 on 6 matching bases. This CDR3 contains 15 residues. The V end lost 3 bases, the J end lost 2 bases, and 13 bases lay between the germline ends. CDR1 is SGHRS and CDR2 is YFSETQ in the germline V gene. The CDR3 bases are TGCGCCAGCAGCTGGAGGGACGGGACCACAGATACGCAGTATTTT. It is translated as CASSWRDGTTDTQYF.

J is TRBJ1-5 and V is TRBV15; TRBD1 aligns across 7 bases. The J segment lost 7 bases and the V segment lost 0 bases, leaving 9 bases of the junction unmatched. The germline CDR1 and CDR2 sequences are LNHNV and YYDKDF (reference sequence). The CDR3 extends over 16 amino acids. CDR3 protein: CATSRDKGAKGQPQHF. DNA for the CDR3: TGTGCCACCAGCAGAGACAAGGGGGCTAAAGGACAGCCCCAGCATTTT.

The chain's CDR3 is CASSYGSGLQYF. As DNA, the CDR3 is TGTGCCAGCAGTTACGGTAGCGGCTTACAGTACTTC. The rearrangement joins TRBV6-2 or TRBV6-3 to TRBJ2-7, with D possibly matching TRBD2 (6 bases). With 2 bases removed from V and 10 bases from J, the gap between germline ends came to 12 bases. Germline assignment: CDR1 MNHEY and CDR2 SVGEGT. This CDR3 is built from 12 residues.

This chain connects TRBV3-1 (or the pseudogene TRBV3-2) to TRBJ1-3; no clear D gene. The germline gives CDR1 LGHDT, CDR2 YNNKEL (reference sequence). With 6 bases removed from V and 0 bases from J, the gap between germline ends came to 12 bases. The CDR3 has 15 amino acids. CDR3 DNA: TGTGCCAGCAGAACCCGAGGAAACTCTGGAAACACCATATATTTT. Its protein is CASRTRGNSGNTIYF.

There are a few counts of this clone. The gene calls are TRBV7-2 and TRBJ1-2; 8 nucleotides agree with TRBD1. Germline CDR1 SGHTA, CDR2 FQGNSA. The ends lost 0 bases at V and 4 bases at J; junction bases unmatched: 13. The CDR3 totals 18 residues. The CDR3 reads CASSLAVSGGLGGYGYTF. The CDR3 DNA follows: TGTGCCAGCAGCTTAGCGGTCTCAGGGGGCCTAGGGGGCTATGGCTACACCTTC.

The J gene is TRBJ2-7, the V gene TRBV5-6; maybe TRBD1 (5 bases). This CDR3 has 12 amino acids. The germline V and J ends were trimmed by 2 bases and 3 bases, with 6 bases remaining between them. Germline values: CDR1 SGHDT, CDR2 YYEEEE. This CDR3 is CASSFQGYEQYF. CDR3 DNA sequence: TGTGCCAGCAGCTTTCAGGGCTACGAGCAGTACTTC.

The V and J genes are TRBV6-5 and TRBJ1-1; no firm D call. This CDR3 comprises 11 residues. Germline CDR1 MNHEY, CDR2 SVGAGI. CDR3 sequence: CATRMNTEAFF. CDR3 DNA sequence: TGTGCAACCAGGATGAACACTGAAGCTTTCTTT.

CDR3 residues: CASSLFGTGANTGELFF. The CDR3 region has the DNA TGTGCCAGCAGTTTATTCGGGACAGGGGCGAACACCGGGGAGCTGTTTTTT. The chain couples TRBV27 to TRBJ2-2; TRBD1 matches 10 bases. J lost 0 bases, V lost 1 base, and 2 bases had no gene match. The CDR3 spans 17 residues. The germline V gene has CDR1 MNHEY and CDR2 SMNVEV (reference sequence).

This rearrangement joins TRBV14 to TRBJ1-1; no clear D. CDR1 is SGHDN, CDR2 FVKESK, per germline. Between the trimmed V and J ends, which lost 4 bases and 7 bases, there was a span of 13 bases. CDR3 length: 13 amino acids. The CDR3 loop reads CASSLTRELEAFF. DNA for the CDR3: TGTGCCAGCAGCCTCACGAGGGAACTTGAAGCTTTCTTT.